This T cell receptor (beta chain) was found in a study of spatial heterogeneity in lung cancer. Study-wide context: Mean representation of each unique TCR and UMI combination in the raw reads exceeded 8.5 occurrences. Study-level results: Tumor TCRs that were ubiquitous and expanded showed up in blood more at resection than follow-up.

Every individual TCR cDNA molecule carried its own unique molecular identifier, which allowed correction of PCR and sequencing errors. TCRdb processed the 5' RACE reads anew with MiXCR; each CDR3 protein has one entry. The repertoire holds about 120,000 distinct CDR3 sequences, with less than 15% as singletons. Points on this clonotype: Its target is unknown.

Germline CDR1 SGDLS, CDR2 YYNGEE. V shed 0 bases and J shed 0 bases, with 9 bases lying between them. The CDR3 consists of 16 residues. The time point was: blood at routine non-recurrence follow-up after resection. The sequenced material consisted of unsorted whole RNA from tumor, nontumor lung or frozen PBMC. This sequence joins TRBV9 and TRBJ1-4; no clear D gene. This receptor was obtained from a male donor with early-stage non-small cell lung cancer. This sample comprised PBMCs, obtained at follow-up. CDR3 DNA sequence: TGTGCCAGCAGCGTAGGTGAACATTCAACTAATGAAAAACTGTTTTTT. It specifies CASSVGEHSTNEKLFF.